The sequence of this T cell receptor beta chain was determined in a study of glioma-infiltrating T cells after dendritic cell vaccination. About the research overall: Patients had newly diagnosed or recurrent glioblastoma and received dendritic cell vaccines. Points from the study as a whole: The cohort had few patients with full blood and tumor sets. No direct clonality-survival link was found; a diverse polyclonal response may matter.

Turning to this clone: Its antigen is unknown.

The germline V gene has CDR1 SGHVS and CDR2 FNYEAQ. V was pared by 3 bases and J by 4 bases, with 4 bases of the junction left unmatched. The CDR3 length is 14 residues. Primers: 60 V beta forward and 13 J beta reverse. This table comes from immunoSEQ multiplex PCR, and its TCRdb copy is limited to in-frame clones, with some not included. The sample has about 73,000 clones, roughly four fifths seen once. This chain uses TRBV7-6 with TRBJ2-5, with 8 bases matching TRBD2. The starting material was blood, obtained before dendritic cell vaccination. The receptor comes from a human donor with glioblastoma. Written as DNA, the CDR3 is TGTGCCAGCAGCTTCGGGACTAGTGGAGAGACCCAGTACTTC. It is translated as CASSFGTSGETQYF.